Below, one T cell receptor (beta chain) is given with its context. This sample was taken from a study of blood T cell repertoires in COVID-19. At the level of the study: Samples of COVID-19 (acute and convalescent) were obtained from the United States, Italy and Spain. T cells, B-cell-depleted T cells, or PBMCs supplied cDNA or gDNA.

The CDR3 is made up of 17 amino acids. With 1 base clipped from V and 1 base from J, the junction kept 9 bases outside the gene matches. Authors' analysis steps: Estimation of nucleated cell counts relied on the amplification of reference gene primers. Sequencing used immunoSEQ multiplex PCR; TCRdb keeps in-frame clones, though not all of them. V and J calls and clone size come straight from that table; D and trimming were deduced from the DNA. The repertoire includes 200,000 to 250,000 clones, 70% to 90% of them detected once, and around 3% sits in the top ten. The sample comprised peripheral blood. This receptor was obtained from a man younger than 35 with active or convalescent COVID-19. The chain employs TRBV5-3 and TRBJ2-5, with TRBD2 identical over 8 bases. TRBV5-3 is reported as an ORF; its role is uncertain. Here the CDR3 DNA reads TGTGCCAGAAGCTTGAAAGCGGGGGAAACTCTCCAAGAGACCCAGTACTTC. This translates into CARSLKAGETLQETQYF.